Listed here are 23 T cell receptor beta chains from one sample, sequenced in a study of T cells after yellow fever vaccination. In TCRdb, the 5' RACE reads were re-called with MiXCR into one record per CDR3 protein. The data hold about 50,000 distinct CDR3 sequences, with roughly 7.5% observed a single time. Sample: CD8+ T cells sorted from PBMCs, taken less than 18 days after the first yellow fever vaccination. All receptors come from a man between 18 and 29 years old who received the YFV17D yellow fever vaccine.

The table lists this clonotype with many counts. This sequence joins TRBV29-1 and TRBJ1-2; tentative D call: TRBD1 (5 bases). The CDR3 extends over 13 amino acids. The germline V and J ends were trimmed by 0 bases and 5 bases, with 10 bases remaining between them. Germline loops: CDR1 SQVTM, CDR2 ANQGSEA. The CDR3 DNA is TGCAGCGTTGAAGATCTCGACAGTTATGGCTACACCTTC. It specifies CSVEDLDSYGYTF. Full variable domain (outside the CDR3, taken from reference TRBV29-1 and TRBJ1-2): SAVISQKPSRDICQRGTSLTIQCQVDSQVTMMFWYRQQPGQSLTLIATANQGSEATYESGFVIDKFPISRPNLTFSTLTVSNMSPEDSSIYLCSVEDLDSYGYTFGSGTRLTVV.

This clonotype was observed many times. The chain has TRBV6-2 or TRBV6-3 and TRBJ1-2, with D possibly being TRBD1 (5 bases). V lost 0 bases and J 6 bases, leaving 11 bases between the germline ends. The length of the CDR3 is 14 residues. Germline CDR1 and CDR2: MNHEY and SVGEGT. The CDR3 region is CASSYSQGEDGYTF. The CDR3 DNA is TGTGCCAGCAGTTACTCGCAAGGGGAGGATGGCTACACCTTC.

This clonotype was seen ten or more times. This rearrangement joins TRBV29-1 to TRBJ1-1; 7 nucleotides match TRBD1. The V segment lost 7 bases and the J segment 3 bases; nucleotides outside the gene matches: 11. Germline CDR1 reads SQVTM; CDR2 reads ANQGSEA. The CDR3 loop spans 14 amino acids. CDR3 coding DNA: TGCAGCGCTCGTAGGGGGCTAGCGTACACTGAAGCTTTCTTT. It translates to CSARRGLAYTEAFF.

This clonotype was seen ten or more times. The gene calls are TRBV5-4 and TRBJ1-1; tentatively, D is TRBD1 (5 bases). With 2 bases removed from V and 5 bases from J, the gap between germline ends came to 13 bases. This CDR3 is 14 amino acids long. Germline V lookup: CDR1 SGHNT, CDR2 YYREEE (reference sequence). This CDR3 reads CASSFGGVETEAFF. In nucleotides, the CDR3 is TGTGCCAGCAGCTTCGGGGGGGTAGAAACTGAAGCTTTCTTT. Together with reference TRBV5-4 and TRBJ1-1, the CDR3 gives the full variable domain: ETGVTQSPTHLIKTRGQQVTLRCSSQSGHNTVSWYQQALGQGPQFIFQYYREEENGRGNFPPRFSGLQFPNYSSELNVNALELDDSALYLCASSFGGVETEAFFGQGTRLTVV.

This clonotype was seen more than once but under ten times. The chain combines TRBV11-2 with TRBJ2-3, with 12 nucleotides matching TRBD2. Trimming at V came to 1 base and at J to 5 bases, leaving 4 bases not matched to a gene. Germline CDR1 and CDR2: SGHAT and FQNNGV. The CDR3 covers 16 residues. CDR3 loop: CASSLGLAGGVDTQYF. The CDR3 coding sequence is TGTGCCAGCAGCTTAGGGCTAGCGGGGGGGGTAGATACGCAGTATTTT. The full variable domain, rest sourced from reference TRBV11-2 and TRBJ2-3, is EAGVAQSPRYKIIEKRQSVAFWCNPISGHATLYWYQQILGQGPKLLIQFQNNGVVDDSQLPKDRFSAERLKGVDSTLKIQPAKLEDSAVYLCASSLGLAGGVDTQYFGPGTRLTVL.

Only a few counts were recorded for this clonotype. This chain uses TRBV5-5 with TRBJ2-7; 8 nucleotides line up with TRBD1. Germline assignment: CDR1 SGHKS and CDR2 YYEKEE (reference sequence). V was clipped by 4 bases and J by 0 bases; unmatched bases: 12. The CDR3 runs to 17 residues. The CDR3 protein is CASSPYADRASSYEQYF. CDR3 DNA: TGTGCCAGCAGCCCGTACGCGGACAGGGCCAGCTCCTACGAGCAGTACTTC.

A word on this clonotype: Since a much larger clone is just one base distant, this may be a read error. The V call is TRBV11-2, the J call TRBJ2-1; TRBD2 agrees at 9 bases. CDR1 and CDR2 from the germline V gene are SGHAT and FQNNGV. This CDR3 has 18 amino acids. The CDR3 DNA reads TGTGCCAGCAGCTTACTCCCCATTGGGGCGGGGGGGCTTCATGAGCAGCTCTTC. Protein: CASSLLPIGAGGLHEQLF.

The gene calls are TRBV30 and TRBJ2-7; unclear D gene. Trimming left V 0 bases short and J 2 bases short, with 11 bases between. CDR3 length: 14 residues. Germline CDR1 is GTSNPN and CDR2 is SVGIG (reference sequence). CDR3 residues: CAWSVSSGPYEQYF. As DNA, the CDR3 is TGTGCCTGGAGTGTCTCGTCTGGACCCTACGAGCAGTACTTC.

CDR3 in amino acids: CASSQFGSREQFF. Here the CDR3 DNA reads TGCGCCAGCAGCCAATTCGGGTCCCGCGAGCAGTTCTTC. V is TRBV4-1 and J is TRBJ2-1; D is undetermined. Trimming stripped 2 bases from V and 10 bases from J, with 12 bases between. Germline V gives CDR1 MGHRA, CDR2 YSYEKL. The CDR3 has 13 amino acids.

This clonotype was detected ten times or more. The V call is TRBV4-2, the J call TRBJ2-3, with 7 bases lining up with TRBD1. V shed 4 bases, J shed 6 bases, and the junction held 13 bases outside the gene matches. CDR1 LGHNA and CDR2 YNFKEQ come from the germline V gene. The CDR3 is 16 residues long. CDR3: CASSRGQQLSGDTQYF. CDR3 in DNA: TGTGCCAGCAGCCGGGGACAGCAACTGTCAGGGGATACGCAGTATTTT.

The V gene is TRBV5-1, the J gene TRBJ1-2; D not certain. The ends were cut back, 4 bases at V and 3 bases at J, with 19 bases in the middle. The CDR3 is 16 amino acids. Germline values: CDR1 SGHRS, CDR2 YFSETQ. The CDR3: CASSPTDPGGYYGYTF. The DNA for the CDR3 is TGCGCCAGCAGCCCCACGGACCCGGGAGGATACTATGGCTACACCTTC.

There are many counts of this clonotype. The chain couples TRBV20-1 to TRBJ1-4; D is possibly TRBD1 (5 bases). V was trimmed by 5 bases and J by 2 bases, leaving 15 bases between them. Germline loops: CDR1 DFQATT, CDR2 SNEGSKA (reference sequence). This CDR3 is built from 15 residues. The DNA of the CDR3 is TGCAGTGCTTCCCCCAGACAGAGGACTAATGAAAAACTGTTTTTT. Encoded protein: CSASPRQRTNEKLFF.

In its sample, this clonotype was seen many times. The genes are TRBV2 and TRBJ2-7, with D uncertain. Germline V gives CDR1 SNHLY, CDR2 FYNNEI. V was trimmed by 0 bases and J by 2 bases, leaving 8 bases between them. This CDR3 is 14 amino acids long. This chain's CDR3 is CASSEAVATYEQYF. CDR3 DNA: TGTGCCAGCAGTGAAGCGGTGGCAACCTACGAGCAGTACTTC.

The V gene is TRBV4-3, the J gene TRBJ2-2; D not resolved. Trimming took 2 bases from V and 6 from J, leaving 7 bases between them. Germline CDR1 LGHNA, CDR2 YSLEER. The CDR3 is made up of 13 amino acids. CDR3 region: CASSQYGAGELFF. In DNA, the CDR3 is TGCGCCAGCAGCCAATACGGCGCCGGGGAGCTGTTTTTT.

This clonotype was seen at least ten times. The rearrangement joins TRBV6-6 to TRBJ2-3; D is ambiguous. This CDR3 is 12 amino acids long. Trimming removed 6 bases at V and 6 bases at J, with 10 bases between. Germline CDR1 reads MNHNY; CDR2 reads SVGAGI (reference sequence). The CDR3 bases are TGTGCCAGCAGCCTCCTTAGGGATACGCAGTATTTT. Translated: CASSLLRDTQYF.

This clonotype was seen many times. The rearrangement uses TRBV7-6 and TRBJ1-3, with D possibly TRBD1 on 5 matching bases. Trimming shortened V by 1 base and J by 2 bases, and 12 bases separated the two germline ends. Looked up from germline, CDR1 is SGHVS and CDR2 is FNYEAQ. The CDR3 totals 16 residues. In nucleotides, the CDR3 is TGTGCCAGCAGCTTAGGAGGGGCAGCGGCTGGAAACACCATATATTTT. Translating gives CASSLGGAAAGNTIYF.

There are many counts of this clonotype. This chain joins TRBV7-8 and TRBJ1-4; 12 nucleotides match TRBD1. CDR3 size: 14 residues. Germline V lookup: CDR1 SGHVS, CDR2 FQNEAQ. The junction had 2 bases not matched to a gene; V was cut back by 6 bases and J by 6 bases. In nucleotides, the CDR3 is TGTGCCAGCAGTTGGGACAGGGGGCATGAAAAACTGTTTTTT. Its protein product is CASSWDRGHEKLFF. The whole variable domain, remainder taken from reference TRBV7-8 and TRBJ1-4, is GAGVSQSPRYKVAKRGQDVALRCDPISGHVSLFWYQQALGQGPEFLTYFQNEAQLDKSGLPSDRFFAERPEGSVSTLKIQRTQQEDSAVYLCASSWDRGHEKLFFGSGTQLSVL.

There are many counts of this clonotype. The V and J genes are TRBV7-2 and TRBJ1-2; a possible D gene is TRBD1 (5 bases). The ends were cut back, 5 bases at V and 7 bases at J, with 23 bases in the middle. Germline V lookup: CDR1 SGHTA, CDR2 FQGNSA. This CDR3 has 16 amino acids. The CDR3 DNA reads as TGTGCCAGCAGCCCACGGGACGCCGGGTTATGGGGTGGCTACACCTTC. Encoded protein: CASSPRDAGLWGGYTF.

The sample holds many counts of this clonotype. V and J are TRBV7-9 and TRBJ1-5; D gene unclear. V was pared by 5 bases and J by 3 bases, with 11 bases between. Germline values: CDR1 SEHNR, CDR2 FQNEAQ (reference sequence). The CDR3 extends over 14 amino acids. CDR3 protein: CASSPAGHNQPQHF. In DNA form, the CDR3 reads TGTGCCAGCAGCCCAGCTGGGCACAATCAGCCCCAGCATTTT.

This clonotype showed up many times. This rearrangement joins TRBV9 to TRBJ1-2; D is undetermined. The CDR3 has 13 amino acids. V lost 0 bases and J lost 8, with 11 bases in between. Germline lookup yields CDR1 SGDLS and CDR2 YYNGEE. CDR3 residues: CASSVDVLGGYTF. CDR3 bases: TGTGCCAGCAGCGTAGATGTTCTGGGAGGCTACACCTTC. Filled out from reference TRBV9 and TRBJ1-2, the complete variable domain reads DSGVTQTPKHLITATGQRVTLRCSPRSGDLSVYWYQQSLDQGLQFLIQYYNGEERAKGNILERFSAQQFPDLHSELNLSSLELGDSALYFCASSVDVLGGYTFGSGTRLTVV.

In the case of this clonotype: This may stem from a read error, because a much larger clone lies one nucleotide away. The chain is built from TRBV5-5 and TRBJ2-7; no definite D call. Trimming pared 4 bases from V and 3 bases from J, leaving 11 bases between. This CDR3 is 13 amino acids long. Per the germline V gene, CDR1 is SGHKS and CDR2 is YYEKEE (reference sequence). The CDR3 nucleotides read TGTGCCAGCAGCCCCGGAACCTACTACGAGCAGTACTTC. It specifies CASSPGTYYEQYF.

V usage is TRBV6-1 and J usage is TRBJ2-1; tentative D call: TRBD1 (6 bases). The CDR3 sequence is 16 residues long. Trimming took off 6 bases at V and 8 bases at J, with 23 bases between the two ends. CDR1 and CDR2 (germline): MNHNS, SASEGT. DNA for the CDR3: TGTGCCAGCAGCCGAGATCCGGGACACCTGGGGGATGAGCAGTTCTTC. This translates into CASSRDPGHLGDEQFF.

This clonotype was picked up many times. This chain joins TRBV29-1 and TRBJ1-1; 7 nucleotides align to TRBD1. CDR1 SQVTM and CDR2 ANQGSEA come from the germline V gene. The ends lost 3 bases at V and 3 bases at J; junction bases unmatched: 4. There are 13 residues in the CDR3. The CDR3 sequence: CSVDTGEDTEAFF. CDR3 in DNA: TGCAGCGTTGATACAGGGGAGGACACTGAAGCTTTCTTT.